The 30 T cell receptor beta chains given below trace back to one sample, sequenced in a study of T cell responses to AZD1222 COVID-19 vaccine (dated by TCRdb to about 2021). Library construction relied on the immunoSEQ multiplex PCR assay. TCRdb provides this immuneACCESS table in a form limited to in-frame rearrangements. Some clones are lacking; in checked studies, under half of them reflect an unresolved V gene, and why the rest are absent is not known. This sample holds 96,000 or so clones; under 90% were observed only once. Clones ranked in the top ten supply approximately 27% of the sample. The sample's time point, from its label and the paper: baseline before first vaccination. Sequences were derived from peripheral blood, sampled on day 0 of AZD1222 vaccination. These receptors all come from an adult in good health.

The sample holds one count of this clone. This chain links TRBV4-3 with TRBJ2-1; TRBD1 might be the D (5 bases). The CDR3 sequence is 16 residues long. Germline loops: CDR1 LGHNA, CDR2 YSLEER. The V end was cut by 0 bases, the J end by 4 bases, with 13 bases between. This chain's CDR3 is CASSQEKGQWYNEQFF. Here the CDR3 DNA reads TGCGCCAGCAGCCAAGAAAAGGGGCAGTGGTACAATGAGCAGTTCTTC.

V and J are TRBV5-6 and TRBJ1-4, with TRBD1 matching over 8 bases. The junction had 4 bases not matched to a gene; V was cut back by 4 bases and J by 8 bases. CDR1 is SGHDT and CDR2 is YYEEEE in the germline V gene. The CDR3 has 13 amino acids. The CDR3: CASSPRDREKLFF. The DNA for the CDR3 is TGTGCCAGCAGCCCCCGGGACAGGGAAAAACTGTTTTTT.

The chain recombines TRBV7-2 with TRBJ2-3; D is perhaps TRBD2 (6 bases). Trimming pared 5 bases from V and 1 base from J, leaving 13 bases between. The CDR3 extends over 15 amino acids. The germline CDR1 and CDR2 sequences are SGHTA and FQGNSA. The CDR3 reads CASSPPGTGTDTQYF. DNA for the CDR3: TGTGCCAGCAGCCCCCCCGGGACTGGCACAGATACGCAGTATTTT.

This chain connects TRBV28 to TRBJ2-7; 11 positions match TRBD1. CDR3 length: 15 residues. Germline trimming cut 3 bases from V and 3 bases from J; bases unmatched to any gene: 4. Germline CDR1 MDHEN, CDR2 SYDVKM. CDR3 amino acids: CASSFADRGRYEQYF. The CDR3 DNA reads TGTGCCAGCAGTTTTGCGGACAGGGGGCGCTACGAGCAGTACTTC.

This sequence joins TRBV14 and TRBJ2-6; possible D gene TRBD1, 6 bases. Germline-derived CDR1 and CDR2 are SGHDN and FVKESK. The CDR3 is made up of 19 amino acids. V was shortened by 3 bases and J by 0 bases, with 18 bases between the two germline ends. The CDR3, as DNA: TGTGCCAGCAGCCAGGTAGATTGGACAGACAGCTCTGGGGCCAACGTCCTGACTTTC. It encodes CASSQVDWTDSSGANVLTF.

This chain connects TRBV6-2 or TRBV6-3 to TRBJ2-3; D might be TRBD1 (5 bases). This CDR3 is built from 14 residues. CDR1 and CDR2 (germline): MNHEY, SVGEGT. Deletions cut 2 bases from V and 2 bases from J, with 8 bases between. The CDR3 bases are TGTGCCAGCAGTTACGAAGGGGTCACAGATACGCAGTATTTT. Translation gives CASSYEGVTDTQYF.

The chain employs TRBV2 and TRBJ1-5, with D possibly matching TRBD1 (5 bases). CDR1 is SNHLY and CDR2 is FYNNEI in the germline V gene. V lost 3 bases, J lost 2 bases, and 14 bases lay in between. This CDR3 comprises 16 residues. DNA for the CDR3: TGTGCCAGCAGTGATATTCAGGGCGGCGGCAATCAGCCCCAGCATTTT. Protein: CASSDIQGGGNQPQHF.

This chain links TRBV28 with TRBJ1-3; TRBD1 matches at 9 bases. Germline V gene data show CDR1 as MDHEN and CDR2 as SYDVKM. CDR3 length: 17 amino acids. V was pared by 8 bases and J by 1 base, with 12 bases of the junction left unmatched. The CDR3 protein is CASLGPGQGWSGNTIYF. The CDR3 region has the DNA TGTGCCAGCTTGGGGCCGGGACAGGGCTGGTCTGGAAACACCATATATTTT.

This chain links TRBV5-5 with TRBJ2-3; maybe TRBD1 (5 bases). This CDR3 is built from 14 residues. V gave up 0 bases and J gave up 2 bases, with 7 bases separating them. Germline V lookup: CDR1 SGHKS, CDR2 YYEKEE (reference sequence). CDR3 in amino acids: CASSLEGYTDTQYF. CDR3 coding DNA: TGTGCCAGCAGCTTGGAGGGGTACACAGATACGCAGTATTTT.

J is TRBJ2-1 and V is TRBV12-5; D not resolved. This CDR3 contains 11 residues. Between the trimmed V and J ends, which lost 4 bases and 6 bases, there was a span of 4 bases. CDR1 and CDR2 from the germline V gene are LGHNT and FRNRAP. The CDR3 protein is CASGSPNEQFF. In DNA form, the CDR3 reads TGTGCTAGTGGTTCACCCAATGAGCAGTTCTTC. Filled out from reference TRBV12-5 and TRBJ2-1, the complete variable domain reads DARVTQTPRHKVTEMGQEVTMRCQPILGHNTVFWYRQTMMQGLELLAYFRNRAPLDDSGMPKDRFSAEMPDATLATLKIQPSEPRDSAVYFCASGSPNEQFFGPGTRLTVL.

The chain couples TRBV5-1 to TRBJ2-1; 8 nucleotides agree with TRBD2. CDR3 size: 15 residues. J was trimmed by 2 bases and V by 5 bases; bases with no gene match: 6. The germline V gene encodes CDR1 SGHRS and CDR2 YFSETQ. CDR3 nucleotide sequence: TGCGCCAGCAGTTCGACTAGCGCGACCTACAATGAGCAGTTCTTC. This gives the protein CASSSTSATYNEQFF.

The chain carries TRBV28 and TRBJ1-1; D is possibly TRBD1 (6 bases). Germline V gene lookup returns CDR1 MDHEN and CDR2 SYDVKM. This CDR3 has 11 amino acids. The V gene lost 7 bases and the J gene lost 8 bases, with 11 bases spanning the gap. CDR3 sequence: CASNIQGEAFF. The CDR3 nucleotides read TGTGCCAGCAATATCCAGGGGGAAGCTTTCTTT.

The chain recombines TRBV6-5 with TRBJ1-2, with 9 bases that match TRBD1. The CDR3 contains 14 residues. The V gene end was trimmed by 6 bases and the J gene end by 7 bases; junction bases not matched to a gene: 9. CDR1 and CDR2 from the germline V gene are MNHEY and SVGAGI. In nucleotides, the CDR3 is TGTGCCAGCAGACAGGGACAGGGATATGGTGGCTACACCTTC. Amino acids: CASRQGQGYGGYTF.

This clone was detected only once. The chain has TRBV28 and TRBJ2-5; D possibly matches TRBD1 or TRBD2 (5 bases each). Germline-derived CDR1 and CDR2 are MDHEN and SYDVKM. The CDR3 covers 13 residues. Trimming removed 5 bases at V and 5 bases at J, with 12 bases between. Written as DNA, the CDR3 is TGTGCCAGCAGTCCGTGGGGGTCCGAGACCCAGTACTTC. Translated, it gives CASSPWGSETQYF. Full variable domain (remainder filled in from reference TRBV28 and TRBJ2-5): DVKVTQSSRYLVKRTGEKVFLECVQDMDHENMFWYRQDPGLGLRLIYFSYDVKMKEKGDIPEGYSVSREKKERFSLILESASTNQTSMYLCASSPWGSETQYFGPGTRLLVL.

This sequence joins TRBV10-3 and TRBJ2-3; D is uncertain. Germline V gene lookup returns CDR1 ENHRY and CDR2 SYGVKD. This CDR3 contains 13 residues. V was shortened by 6 bases and J by 2 bases, with 9 bases between the two germline ends. CDR3 coding DNA: TGTGCCATCAGACCCGGGTCCACAGATACGCAGTATTTT. Protein product: CAIRPGSTDTQYF.

This chain joins TRBV5-5 and TRBJ2-1; possible D gene TRBD2, 6 bases. Trimming stripped 4 bases from V and 6 bases from J, with 20 bases between. The CDR3 is 16 residues long. Germline CDR1 is SGHKS and CDR2 is YYEKEE (reference sequence). In DNA, the CDR3 is TGTGCCAGCAGCCAAGCGCCGGGACTCAAAAGCAATGAGCAGTTCTTC. It codes for CASSQAPGLKSNEQFF.

This clone was seen a single time. This sequence joins TRBV19 and TRBJ2-1; the D gene is possibly TRBD1 (5 bases). Germline V gene data show CDR1 as LNHDA and CDR2 as SQIVND (reference sequence). V was shortened by 5 bases and J by 4 bases, with 12 bases between the two germline ends. The CDR3 totals 14 residues. As DNA, the CDR3 is TGTGCCAGTAGTGGCTCCAGGGATTACAATGAGCAGTTCTTC. Protein product: CASSGSRDYNEQFF.

The genes are TRBV28 and TRBJ1-2, with D maybe TRBD1 (6 bases). The CDR3 is 15 residues long. Trimming cost V 3 bases and J 8 bases, with 19 bases left between them. CDR1 and CDR2 from the germline V gene are MDHEN and SYDVKM. This CDR3 reads CASSFRQQGRVGYTF. Written as DNA, the CDR3 is TGTGCCAGCAGTTTTAGGCAACAGGGCCGGGTAGGCTACACCTTC.

This clone has just one count. The junction does not match germline at one end; this may be a read error. J is TRBJ2-2 and V is TRBV5-4; 7 positions match TRBD1. CDR3 length equals 15 residues. CDR1 SGHNT and CDR2 YYREEE come from the germline V gene (reference sequence). The chain's CDR3 is CASRLGQPNTGELFF. CDR3 nucleotides: TGTGCCAGCAGGTTGGGACAGCCGAACACCGGGGAGCTGTTTTTT.

This chain joins TRBV7-9 and TRBJ1-1; 8 nucleotides line up with TRBD1. V shed 5 bases, J shed 4 bases, and the junction held 12 bases outside the gene matches. The germline V gene has CDR1 SEHNR and CDR2 FQNEAQ (reference sequence). This CDR3 spans 16 amino acids. CDR3 region: CASSPHQGAPVTEAFF. The CDR3 bases are TGTGCCAGCAGCCCACACCAGGGGGCGCCGGTCACTGAAGCTTTCTTT.

The gene calls are TRBV27 and TRBJ2-7, with 11 nucleotides matching TRBD2. Germline V gives CDR1 MNHEY, CDR2 SMNVEV (reference sequence). This CDR3 is built from 17 residues. Germline trimming cut 5 bases from V and 2 bases from J; bases unmatched to any gene: 11. CDR3: CASSQPLLAGEPYEQYF. DNA for the CDR3: TGTGCCAGCAGTCAACCTCTACTAGCGGGAGAACCCTACGAGCAGTACTTC.

V and J are TRBV7-2 and TRBJ2-5, with no clear D. In germline, CDR1 is SGHTA, CDR2 FQGNSA. The CDR3 loop spans 15 amino acids. The V gene lost 5 bases and the J gene lost 0 bases, with 13 bases spanning the gap. CDR3 coding DNA: TGTGCCAGCAGCCCCCAGGATAAGTACCAAGAGACCCAGTACTTC. This translates into CASSPQDKYQETQYF.

This clone was counted between two and nine times. This chain uses TRBV7-9 with TRBJ2-7; D gene unclear. Germline lookup yields CDR1 SEHNR and CDR2 FQNEAQ (reference sequence). The CDR3 consists of 13 residues. V was trimmed by 6 bases and J by 1 base, leaving 10 bases between them. Here the CDR3 DNA reads TGTGCCAGCAGTCGGACGGATTCCTACGAGCAGTACTTC. Amino acid sequence: CASSRTDSYEQYF.

Only one count was recorded for this clone. This chain links TRBV30 with TRBJ2-2; D gene unclear. Germline CDR1 is GTSNPN and CDR2 is SVGIG (reference sequence). This CDR3 contains 13 residues. V was clipped by 0 bases and J by 5 bases, with 7 bases between them. The chain's CDR3 is CAWSVAVTGELFF. The CDR3 DNA sequence: TGTGCCTGGAGTGTAGCTGTGACCGGGGAGCTGTTTTTT.

V gene TRBV7-3 combines with J gene TRBJ2-1; maybe TRBD2 (5 bases). Germline assignment: CDR1 SGHTA and CDR2 FQGTGA. Trimming removed 1 base at V and 7 bases at J, with 11 bases between. This CDR3 comprises 14 residues. CDR3 region: CASSLSGSKNEQFF. CDR3 in DNA: TGTGCCAGCAGCTTAAGTGGGAGTAAGAATGAGCAGTTCTTC.

The count of this clone is one. The CDR3 region is CASSQDLLGGGMNTEAFF. In DNA form, the CDR3 reads TGCGCCAGCAGCCAAGATCTACTGGGGGGTGGAATGAACACTGAAGCTTTCTTT. This rearrangement joins TRBV4-3 to TRBJ1-1; D possibly corresponds to TRBD1 (5 bases). Trimming took 0 bases from V and 0 from J, leaving 17 bases between them. Germline CDR1 LGHNA, CDR2 YSLEER. The CDR3 sequence is 18 residues long.

This chain joins TRBV27 and TRBJ2-7; 7 bases align to TRBD2. Germline V gene lookup returns CDR1 MNHEY and CDR2 SMNVEV (reference sequence). CDR3 size: 14 residues. The junction had 12 bases not matched to a gene; V was cut back by 8 bases and J by 5 bases. Here the CDR3 DNA reads TGTGCCAGCGCCCTTGGCGGGAGAAGCCACGAGCAGTACTTC. This encodes CASALGGRSHEQYF.

The chain has TRBV11-2 and TRBJ2-3; D may be TRBD1 or TRBD2 (5 bases each). Germline lookup yields CDR1 SGHAT and CDR2 FQNNGV. V gave up 5 bases and J gave up 0 bases, with 15 bases separating them. The CDR3 is made up of 16 amino acids. In DNA, the CDR3 is TGTGCCAGCAGCCTTAGACGGGACCCTAGCACAGATACGCAGTATTTT. Its translation: CASSLRRDPSTDTQYF.

The chain is built from TRBV13 and TRBJ2-7; possible D gene TRBD2, 6 bases. The germline CDR1 and CDR2 sequences are PRHDT and FYEKMQ (reference sequence). V was cut by 5 bases and J by 6 bases, with 20 bases left in between. The CDR3 extends over 15 amino acids. CDR3 region: CASSTTSTLPVEQYF. As DNA, the CDR3 is TGTGCCAGCAGCACCACTAGCACCCTTCCGGTCGAGCAGTACTTC.

The chain joins TRBV28 to TRBJ2-2; D gene uncertain. Per germline, CDR1 MDHEN and CDR2 SYDVKM. This CDR3 is built from 13 residues. Trimming took off 6 bases at V and 4 bases at J, with 9 bases between the two ends. In DNA form, the CDR3 reads TGTGCCAGCAGGGGGTCCCTCACCGGGGAGCTGTTTTTT. It codes for CASRGSLTGELFF.